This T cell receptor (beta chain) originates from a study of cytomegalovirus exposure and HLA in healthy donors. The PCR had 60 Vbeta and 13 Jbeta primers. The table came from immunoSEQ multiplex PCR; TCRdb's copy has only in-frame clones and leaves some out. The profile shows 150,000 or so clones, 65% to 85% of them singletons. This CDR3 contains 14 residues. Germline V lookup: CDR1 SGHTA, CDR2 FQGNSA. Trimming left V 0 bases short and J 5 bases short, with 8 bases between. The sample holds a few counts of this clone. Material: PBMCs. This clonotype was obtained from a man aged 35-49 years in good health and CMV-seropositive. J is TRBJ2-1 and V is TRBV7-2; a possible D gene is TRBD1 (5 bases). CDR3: CASSLAAGNNEQFF. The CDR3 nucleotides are TGTGCCAGCAGCTTAGCGGCAGGGAACAATGAGCAGTTCTTC.